This T cell receptor beta chain was profiled in a study of shared clonotypes between healthy human individuals. The CDR3 loop spans 15 amino acids. Germline CDR1 and CDR2: SGHRS and YFSETQ. Germline trimming cut 5 bases from V and 6 bases from J; bases unmatched to any gene: 11. CD8 cells classed as naive were CD45RO-negative and positively selected for CCR7, excluding terminally differentiated effector memory CD45RA+ cells. The repertoire was sequenced with immunoSEQ multiplex PCR; TCRdb's copy has only in-frame clones and lacks some. The profile covers some 630,000 clones, with about 95% appearing a single time and roughly 0.1% taken by the ten largest.

This TCR came from a woman aged 25 to 39 in good health. Sequencing was carried out using naive CD8+ T cells sorted from blood. The chain has TRBV5-1 and TRBJ1-2, with 9 bases fitting TRBD1. This CDR3 is CASRLRTGVLDGYTF. DNA of the CDR3: TGCGCCAGCAGGTTGAGGACAGGGGTCTTGGATGGCTACACCTTC.